This T cell receptor beta chain was sequenced in a study of blood T cell repertoires in COVID-19. Study information: Samples came from the United States, Italy and Spain, spanning acute and convalescent COVID-19.

It was during active infection that Seattle patients were enrolled and then longitudinally followed. This CDR3 region has 16 residues. The J segment lost 6 bases and the V segment lost 0 bases, leaving 9 bases of the junction unmatched. CDR1 MNHEY and CDR2 SVGAGI come from the germline V gene. The assay was immunoSEQ multiplex PCR, and TCRdb's table has in-frame clones only and misses some. The sample holds a few hundred thousand clones, 90% seen once. The sample comprised peripheral blood. The chain links TRBV6-5 to TRBJ2-7, with 9 positions matching TRBD2. This TCR was sampled from a woman aged 25 to 39 with COVID-19, enrolled during active disease. This CDR3 is CASSYSSSGRGREQYF. The CDR3 nucleotides read TGTGCCAGCAGTTACTCGAGTAGCGGGAGAGGTCGCGAGCAGTACTTC.